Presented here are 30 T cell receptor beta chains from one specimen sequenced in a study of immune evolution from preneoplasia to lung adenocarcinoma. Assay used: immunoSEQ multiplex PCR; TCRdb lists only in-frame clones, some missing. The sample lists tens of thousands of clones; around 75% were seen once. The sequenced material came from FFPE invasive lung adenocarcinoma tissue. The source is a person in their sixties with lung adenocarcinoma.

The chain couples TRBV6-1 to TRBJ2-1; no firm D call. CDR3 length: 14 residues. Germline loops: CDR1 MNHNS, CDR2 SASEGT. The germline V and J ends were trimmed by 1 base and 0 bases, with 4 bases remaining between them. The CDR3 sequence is CASSEDSSYNEQFF. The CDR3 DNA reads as TGTGCCAGCAGTGAAGACAGCTCCTACAATGAGCAGTTCTTC.

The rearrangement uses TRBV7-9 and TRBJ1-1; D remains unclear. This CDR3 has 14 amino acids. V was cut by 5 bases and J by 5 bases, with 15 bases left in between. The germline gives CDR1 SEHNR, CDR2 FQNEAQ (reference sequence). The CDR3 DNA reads TGTGCCAGCAGCCTCCAAAATGACCGTACTGAAGCTTTCTTT. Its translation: CASSLQNDRTEAFF.

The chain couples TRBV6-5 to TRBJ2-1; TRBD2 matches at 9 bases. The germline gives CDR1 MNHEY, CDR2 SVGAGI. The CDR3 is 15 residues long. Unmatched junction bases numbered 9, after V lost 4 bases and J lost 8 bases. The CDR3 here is CASSSGLAPRDEQFF. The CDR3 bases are TGTGCCAGCAGTTCTGGACTAGCGCCAAGGGATGAGCAGTTCTTC.

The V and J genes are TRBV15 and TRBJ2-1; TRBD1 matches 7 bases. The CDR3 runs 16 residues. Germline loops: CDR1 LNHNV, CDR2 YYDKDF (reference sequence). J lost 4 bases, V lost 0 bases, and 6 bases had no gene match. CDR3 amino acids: CATSRDLGTVYNEQFF. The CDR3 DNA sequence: TGTGCCACCAGCAGAGATCTCGGGACAGTATACAATGAGCAGTTCTTC.

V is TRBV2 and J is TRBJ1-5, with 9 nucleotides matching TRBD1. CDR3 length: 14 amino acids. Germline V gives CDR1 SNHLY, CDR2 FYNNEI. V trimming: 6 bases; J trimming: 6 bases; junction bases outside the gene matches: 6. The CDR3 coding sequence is TGTGCCAGCAGGGGGGGGACAGGGATTCAGCCCCAGCATTTT. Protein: CASRGGTGIQPQHF.

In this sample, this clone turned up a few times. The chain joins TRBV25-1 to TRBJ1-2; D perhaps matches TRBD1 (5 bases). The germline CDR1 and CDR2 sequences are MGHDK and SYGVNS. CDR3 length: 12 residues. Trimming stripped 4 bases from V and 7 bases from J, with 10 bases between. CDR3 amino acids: CASSGFRVGYTF. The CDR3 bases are TGTGCCAGCAGTGGGTTCAGGGTTGGCTACACCTTC.

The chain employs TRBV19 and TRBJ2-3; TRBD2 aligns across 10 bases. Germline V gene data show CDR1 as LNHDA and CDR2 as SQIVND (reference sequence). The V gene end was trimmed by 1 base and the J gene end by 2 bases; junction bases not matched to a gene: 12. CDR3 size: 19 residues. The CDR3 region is CASSIGGATSGIYTDTQYF. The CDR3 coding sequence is TGTGCCAGTAGTATAGGGGGGGCAACTAGCGGGATATACACAGATACGCAGTATTTT.

CDR3 region: CASSPRTGEYGYTF. In DNA, the CDR3 is TGTGCCAGTAGTCCTAGGACAGGAGAATATGGCTACACCTTC. This chain links TRBV19 with TRBJ1-2, with 7 bases identical to TRBD1. CDR3 length: 14 residues. Germline V CDR1 and CDR2: LNHDA, SQIVND (reference sequence). J lost 5 bases, V lost 5 bases, and 8 bases had no gene match.

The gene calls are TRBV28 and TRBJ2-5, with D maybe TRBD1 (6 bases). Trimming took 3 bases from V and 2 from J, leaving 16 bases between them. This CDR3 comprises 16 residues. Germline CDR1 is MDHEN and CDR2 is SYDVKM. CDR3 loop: CASSLAGTHPQETQYF. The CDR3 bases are TGTGCCAGCAGTTTGGCTGGGACACATCCTCAAGAGACCCAGTACTTC.

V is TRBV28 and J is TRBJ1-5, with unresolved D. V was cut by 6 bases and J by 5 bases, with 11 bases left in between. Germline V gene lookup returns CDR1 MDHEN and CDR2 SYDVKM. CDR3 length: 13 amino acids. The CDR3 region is CASRGGVDQPQHF. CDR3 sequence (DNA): TGTGCCAGCAGAGGTGGGGTTGATCAGCCCCAGCATTTT.

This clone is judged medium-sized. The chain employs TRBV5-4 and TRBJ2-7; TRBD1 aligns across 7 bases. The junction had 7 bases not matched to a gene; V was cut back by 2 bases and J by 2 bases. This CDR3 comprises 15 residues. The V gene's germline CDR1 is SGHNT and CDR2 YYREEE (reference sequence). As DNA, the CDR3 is TGTGCCAGCAGCTTTCGGACAGGAGAAGCCTACGAGCAGTACTTC. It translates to CASSFRTGEAYEQYF.

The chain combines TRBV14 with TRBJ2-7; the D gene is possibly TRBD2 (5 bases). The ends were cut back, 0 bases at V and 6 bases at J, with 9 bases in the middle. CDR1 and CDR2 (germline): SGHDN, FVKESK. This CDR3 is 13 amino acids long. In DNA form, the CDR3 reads TGTGCCAGCAGCCAAGAAAACGGGGTCGAGCAGTACTTC. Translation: CASSQENGVEQYF.

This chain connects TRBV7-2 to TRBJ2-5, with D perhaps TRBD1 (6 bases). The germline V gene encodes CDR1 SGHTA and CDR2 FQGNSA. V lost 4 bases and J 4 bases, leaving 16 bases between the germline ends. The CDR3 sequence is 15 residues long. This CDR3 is CASSSRHREGETQYF. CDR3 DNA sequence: TGTGCCAGCAGCTCACGCCACAGGGAAGGAGAGACCCAGTACTTC.

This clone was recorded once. CDR3 bases: TGCGCCAGCAGCTTTACTAGATATGCAGATACGCAGTATTTT. Amino acids: CASSFTRYADTQYF. This chain connects TRBV5-1 to TRBJ2-3, with a weak D call TRBD2 (5 bases). Deletions cut 2 bases from V and 4 bases from J, with 11 bases between. The CDR3 extends over 14 amino acids. Germline V gives CDR1 SGHRS, CDR2 YFSETQ.

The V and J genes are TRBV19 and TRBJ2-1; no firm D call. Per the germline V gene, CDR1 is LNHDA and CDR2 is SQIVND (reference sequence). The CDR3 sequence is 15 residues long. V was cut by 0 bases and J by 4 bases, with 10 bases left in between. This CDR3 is CASSIDPGSYNEQFF. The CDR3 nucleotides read TGTGCCAGTAGTATAGATCCGGGCAGTTACAATGAGCAGTTCTTC.

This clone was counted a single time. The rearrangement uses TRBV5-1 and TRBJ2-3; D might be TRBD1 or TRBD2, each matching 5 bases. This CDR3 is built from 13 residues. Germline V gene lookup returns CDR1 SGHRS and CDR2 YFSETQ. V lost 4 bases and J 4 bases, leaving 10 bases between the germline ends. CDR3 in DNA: TGCGCCAGCAGCCCTCAGGGAGCAGATACGCAGTATTTT. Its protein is CASSPQGADTQYF.

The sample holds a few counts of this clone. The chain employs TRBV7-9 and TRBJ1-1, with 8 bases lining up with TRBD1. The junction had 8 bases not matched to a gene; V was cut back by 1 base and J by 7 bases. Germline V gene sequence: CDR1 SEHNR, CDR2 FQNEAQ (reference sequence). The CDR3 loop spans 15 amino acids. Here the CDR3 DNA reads TGTGCCAGCAGCTTAGAGGCAGGGGGCAGGAGTGAAGCTTTCTTT. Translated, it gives CASSLEAGGRSEAFF.

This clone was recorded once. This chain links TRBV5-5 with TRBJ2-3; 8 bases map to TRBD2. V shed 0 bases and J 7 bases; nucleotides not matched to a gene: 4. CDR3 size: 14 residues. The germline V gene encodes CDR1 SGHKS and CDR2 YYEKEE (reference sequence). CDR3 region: CASSLAGGPYTQYF. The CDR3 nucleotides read TGTGCCAGCAGCTTGGCGGGGGGGCCGTATACGCAGTATTTT.

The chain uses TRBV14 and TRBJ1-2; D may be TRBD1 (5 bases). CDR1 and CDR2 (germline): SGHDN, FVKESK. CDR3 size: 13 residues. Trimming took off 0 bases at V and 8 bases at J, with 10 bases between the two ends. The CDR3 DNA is TGTGCCAGCAGCCAAGATTCTTACAGGGGCTACACCTTC. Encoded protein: CASSQDSYRGYTF.

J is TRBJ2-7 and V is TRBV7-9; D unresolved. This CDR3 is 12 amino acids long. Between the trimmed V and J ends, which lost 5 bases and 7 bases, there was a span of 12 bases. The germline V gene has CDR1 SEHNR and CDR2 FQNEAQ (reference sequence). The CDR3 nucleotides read TGTGCCAGCAGCCTCCGGACCGAAGAGCAGTACTTC. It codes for CASSLRTEEQYF.

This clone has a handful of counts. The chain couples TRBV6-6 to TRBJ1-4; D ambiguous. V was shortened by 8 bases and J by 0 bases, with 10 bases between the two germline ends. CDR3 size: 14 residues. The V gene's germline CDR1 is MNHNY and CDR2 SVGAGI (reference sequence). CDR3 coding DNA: TGTGCCAGCGTGGAGGCCTCAACTAATGAAAAACTGTTTTTT. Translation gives CASVEASTNEKLFF.

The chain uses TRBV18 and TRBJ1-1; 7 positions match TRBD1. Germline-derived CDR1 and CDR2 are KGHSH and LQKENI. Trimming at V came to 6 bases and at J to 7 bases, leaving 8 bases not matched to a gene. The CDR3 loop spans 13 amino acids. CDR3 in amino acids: CASSPGQLNEAFF. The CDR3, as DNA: TGTGCCAGCTCGCCGGGACAGCTGAATGAAGCTTTCTTT.

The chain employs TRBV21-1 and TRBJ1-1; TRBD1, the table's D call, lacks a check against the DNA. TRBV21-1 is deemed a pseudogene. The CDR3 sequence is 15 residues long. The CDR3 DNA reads TGTGCCAGCAGCAAAGAAGGGGAATGCGATTTTGAAGCTTTCTTT. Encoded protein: CASSKEGECDFEAFF.

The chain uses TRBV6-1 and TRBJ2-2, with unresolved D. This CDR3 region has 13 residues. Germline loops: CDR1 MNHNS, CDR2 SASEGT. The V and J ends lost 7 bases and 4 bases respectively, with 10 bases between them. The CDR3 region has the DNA TGTGCCAGCAACGCAGGCATCACCGGGGAGCTGTTTTTT. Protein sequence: CASNAGITGELFF.

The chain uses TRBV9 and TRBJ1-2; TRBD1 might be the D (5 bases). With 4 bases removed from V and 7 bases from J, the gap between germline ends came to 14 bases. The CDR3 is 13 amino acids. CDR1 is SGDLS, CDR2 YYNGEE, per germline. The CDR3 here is CASSPGGSGGYTF. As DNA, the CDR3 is TGTGCCAGCAGCCCGGGGGGGTCTGGTGGCTACACCTTC.

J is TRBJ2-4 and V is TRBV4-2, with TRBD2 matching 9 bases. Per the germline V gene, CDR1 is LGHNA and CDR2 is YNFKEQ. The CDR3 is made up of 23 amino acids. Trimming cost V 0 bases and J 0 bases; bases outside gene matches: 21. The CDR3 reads CASSQDPKGVWSSGGLAKNIQYF. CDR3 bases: TGTGCCAGCAGCCAAGATCCCAAAGGGGTGTGGAGTAGCGGGGGACTAGCCAAAAACATTCAGTACTTC.

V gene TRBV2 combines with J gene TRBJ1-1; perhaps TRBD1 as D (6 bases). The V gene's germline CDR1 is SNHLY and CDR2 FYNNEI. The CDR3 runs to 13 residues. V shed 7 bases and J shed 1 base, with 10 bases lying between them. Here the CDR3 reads CASMRDTNTEAFF. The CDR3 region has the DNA TGTGCCAGCATGAGGGACACGAACACTGAAGCTTTCTTT.

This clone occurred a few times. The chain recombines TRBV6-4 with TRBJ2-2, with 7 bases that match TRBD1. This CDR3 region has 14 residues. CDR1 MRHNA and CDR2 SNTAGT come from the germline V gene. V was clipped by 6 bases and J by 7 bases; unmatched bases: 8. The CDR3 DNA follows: TGTGCCAGCAGCAGAACAGGGGATGGCGGGGAGCTGTTTTTT. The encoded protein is CASSRTGDGGELFF.

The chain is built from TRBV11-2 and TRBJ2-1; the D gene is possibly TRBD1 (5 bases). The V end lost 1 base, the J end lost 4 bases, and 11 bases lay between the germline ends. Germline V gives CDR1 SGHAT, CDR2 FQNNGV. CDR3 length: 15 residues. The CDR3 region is CASSLGPDSYNEQFF. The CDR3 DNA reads TGTGCCAGCAGCTTAGGCCCCGACAGTTACAATGAGCAGTTCTTC.

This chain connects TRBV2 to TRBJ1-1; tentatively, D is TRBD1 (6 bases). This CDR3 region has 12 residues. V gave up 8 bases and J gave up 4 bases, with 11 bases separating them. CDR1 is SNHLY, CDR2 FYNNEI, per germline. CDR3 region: CASSLRGTEAFF. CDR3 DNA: TGTGCCAGCTCCCTCAGGGGCACTGAAGCTTTCTTT. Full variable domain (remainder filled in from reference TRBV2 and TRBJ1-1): EPEVTQTPSHQVTQMGQEVILRCVPISNHLYFYWYRQILGQKVEFLVSFYNNEISEKSEIFDDQFSVERPDGSNFTLKIRSTKLEDSAMYFCASSLRGTEAFFGQGTRLTVV.